These T cell receptor beta chains were read from a single sample in a study of Tregs in tolerant kidney transplant recipients. Sequencing was performed with immunoSEQ multiplex PCR; in TCRdb, only in-frame clones are kept and a portion is missing. The sample lists some 16,000 clones, just over 90% occurring once. Sequencing used CD8+ T cells from blood. The source of these receptors is a human donor in good health. Each CDR3 is given with its conserved first and last residue. The D gene is left open where the match is weak. Clone size appears in some rows only: once, few, many, or a class for an expanded clone.

v_gene	j_gene	abundance	d_gene	CDR3aa	CDR3nt
TRBV5-5	TRBJ2-1	.	.	CASSRVSRPEQFF	TGTGCCAGCAGCCGGGTCTCCCGGCCTGAGCAGTTCTTC
TRBV7-6	TRBJ2-7	.	.	CASSLARVRGYEQYF	TGTGCCAGCAGCTTAGCGCGGGTGCGGGGCTACGAGCAGTACTTC
TRBV5-1	TRBJ2-7	.	TRBD2	CASSLASGTMSEQYF	TGCGCCAGCAGCTTGGCCTCCGGGACTATGAGCGAGCAGTACTTC
TRBV27	TRBJ2-6	few	.	CASRGHSGANVLTF	TGTGCCAGCCGGGGGCACTCTGGGGCCAACGTCCTGACTTTC
TRBV4-3	TRBJ2-2	.	.	CASSPLTGELFF	TGCGCCAGCAGCCCCCTAACCGGGGAGCTGTTTTTT
TRBV6-5	TRBJ2-7	once	.	CASSYSSSYEQYF	TGTGCCAGCAGTTACAGTAGCTCCTACGAGCAGTACTTC
TRBV7-3	TRBJ2-2	.	.	CASSPLVRGELFF	TGTGCCAGCAGCCCTCTTGTTCGCGGGGAGCTGTTTTTT
TRBV7-3	TRBJ2-5	.	TRBD2	CASSLGGGALETQYF	TGTGCCAGCAGCTTAGGCGGGGGGGCCCTGGAGACCCAGTACTTC
TRBV2	TRBJ2-7	.	.	CASSASLQTPYEQYF	TGTGCCAGCAGTGCGAGTCTACAGACACCCTACGAGCAGTACTTC
TRBV11-2	TRBJ2-1	.	TRBD1	CASSSGQGALDEQFF	TGTGCCAGCAGCTCGGGACAGGGGGCGCTGGATGAGCAGTTCTTC
TRBV7-3	TRBJ2-5	.	.	CASSLFGTRPGETQYF	TGTGCCAGCAGCTTATTCGGGACACGCCCGGGTGAGACCCAGTACTTC
TRBV29-1	TRBJ1-2	.	.	CSVTGFVYGYTF	TGCAGCGTCACAGGGTTCGTCTATGGCTACACCTTC
TRBV2	TRBJ2-2	.	TRBD2	CASSRTSGGNTGELFF	TGTGCCAGCAGCAGGACTAGCGGGGGCAACACCGGGGAGCTGTTTTTT
TRBV2	TRBJ1-2	.	.	CASTGQDLNYGYTF	TGTGCCAGCACAGGGCAGGACCTAAACTATGGCTACACCTTC
TRBV7-6	TRBJ2-3	.	.	CASSPWDTDTQYF	TGTGCCAGCAGCCCATGGGACACAGATACGCAGTATTTT
TRBV4-3	TRBJ2-7	.	.	CASSQGGGAYEQYF	TGCGCCAGCAGCCAAGGGGGTGGGGCCTACGAGCAGTACTTC
TRBV11-3	TRBJ2-1	.	TRBD2	CASSGASGSSSYNEQFF	TGTGCCAGCAGTGGGGCTAGCGGATCGAGCTCCTACAATGAGCAGTTCTTC
TRBV5-6	TRBJ2-7	.	TRBD1	CASSSGQNLYEQYF	TGTGCCAGCAGCTCGGGACAGAATCTCTACGAGCAGTACTTC
TRBV5-4	TRBJ1-4	.	TRBD1	CASSMEAGGRNEKLFF	TGTGCCAGCAGCATGGAGGCAGGGGGCAGGAATGAAAAACTGTTTTTT
TRBV30	TRBJ1-2	once	TRBD1	CAWRQGALYGYTF	TGTGCCTGGAGACAGGGGGCTCTCTATGGCTACACCTTC
TRBV4-1	TRBJ1-2	once	TRBD1	CASSQGTGYGYTF	TGCGCCAGCAGCCAAGGGACAGGCTATGGCTACACCTTC
TRBV2	TRBJ2-1	.	TRBD1	CASSSRDRGVNEQFF	TGTGCCAGCAGTTCCCGGGACAGGGGTGTGAATGAGCAGTTCTTC
TRBV6-1	TRBJ2-4	once	.	CASSEPVIALAKNIQYF	TGTGCCAGCAGTGAGCCCGTTATAGCTCTAGCCAAAAACATTCAGTACTTC
TRBV7-8	TRBJ2-4	.	TRBD2	CASSPGLAGVALAKNIQYF	TGTGCCAGCAGCCCAGGACTAGCGGGGGTTGCCCTAGCCAAAAACATTCAGTACTTC
TRBV7-6	TRBJ2-5	.	.	CASSLGWAAGTQYF	TGTGCCAGCAGCTTAGGTTGGGCAGCGGGGACCCAGTACTTC
TRBV11-3	TRBJ1-4	.	.	CASRGGRREKLFF	TGTGCCAGCCGAGGGGGGCGGCGGGAAAAACTGTTTTTT
TRBV4-1	TRBJ2-7	.	.	CASSQDGQGLREQYF	TGCGCCAGCAGCCAAGATGGTCAGGGGTTGAGGGAGCAGTACTTC
TRBV27	TRBJ2-3	.	.	CASSRGPRAGEYF	TGTGCCAGCAGTAGGGGGCCCAGAGCGGGAGAGTATTTT
TRBV7-3	TRBJ1-2	.	.	CASSPSLNGYTF	TGTGCCAGCAGCCCTTCCCTAAATGGCTACACCTTC
TRBV6-5	TRBJ1-1	.	.	CASSSKGLGPEAFF	TGTGCCAGCAGTTCCAAGGGGCTTGGCCCTGAAGCTTTCTTT
TRBV11-3	TRBJ1-2	.	.	CASSFDTANYGYTF	TGTGCCAGCAGCTTCGATACGGCAAACTATGGCTACACCTTC
TRBV23-1	TRBJ1-1	.	.	CASTSFMGNTEAFF	TGCGCCAGCACCTCATTCATGGGGAACACTGAAGCTTTCTTT
TRBV20-1	TRBJ2-2	.	.	CSARGEGELFF	TGCAGTGCTAGGGGTGAAGGGGAGCTGTTTTTT
TRBV6-4	TRBJ1-2	.	.	CASSDGGYGYTF	TGTGCCAGCAGTGACGGAGGCTATGGCTACACCTTC
TRBV20-1	TRBJ2-7	.	.	CSAPDGYEQYF	TGCAGTGCCCCGGACGGCTACGAGCAGTACTTC
TRBV7-9	TRBJ2-2	.	.	CASSFWEENTGELFF	TGTGCCAGCAGCTTTTGGGAGGAGAACACCGGGGAGCTGTTTTTT
TRBV28	TRBJ2-7	.	.	CASSLADIYEQYF	TGTGCCAGCAGTTTAGCCGACATCTACGAGCAGTACTTC
TRBV4-1	TRBJ1-1	once	.	CASSQERGTHETFF	TGCGCCAGCAGCCAAGAACGGGGGACCCATGAGACTTTCTTT
TRBV14	TRBJ1-1	.	.	CASSQWVMNTEAFF	TGTGCCAGCAGCCAATGGGTAATGAACACTGAAGCTTTCTTT
TRBV7-2	TRBJ2-5	.	.	CASSLYGASQETQYF	TGTGCCAGCAGCTTATACGGGGCCTCCCAAGAGACCCAGTACTTC
TRBV27	TRBJ2-1	.	.	CASSPPFRLGNEQFF	TGTGCCAGCAGCCCCCCCTTTAGGTTGGGCAATGAGCAGTTCTTC
TRBV30	TRBJ2-7	.	.	CAWSAGNRYEQYF	TGTGCCTGGAGTGCAGGGAATCGCTACGAGCAGTACTTC
TRBV11-2	TRBJ2-7	.	.	CASSSRIYEQYF	TGTGCCAGCAGCTCACGTATCTACGAGCAGTACTTC
TRBV7-9	TRBJ1-1	.	.	CASSLYREVRTEAFF	TGTGCCAGCAGCTTATATCGGGAGGTCAGGACTGAAGCTTTCTTT
TRBV30	TRBJ1-2	.	.	CAWSVGSRTNYGYTF	TGTGCCTGGAGTGTAGGTAGCCGGACTAACTATGGCTACACCTTC
TRBV5-4	TRBJ2-5	.	.	CASSSKSQETQYF	TGTGCCAGCAGCTCCAAGTCCCAAGAGACCCAGTACTTC
TRBV5-4	TRBJ1-1	.	.	CASSWTVNTEAFF	TGTGCCAGCAGCTGGACAGTTAACACTGAAGCTTTCTTT
TRBV23-1	TRBJ2-4	.	.	CASSHNSPDSSKNIQYF	TGCGCCAGCAGTCATAATAGCCCCGACAGCTCCAAAAACATTCAGTACTTC
TRBV7-3	TRBJ2-3	.	.	CASSLSGTRTDTQYF	TGTGCCAGCAGCTTAAGCGGGACGCGCACAGATACGCAGTATTTT
TRBV30	TRBJ2-7	.	.	CAWSLQSEQYF	TGTGCCTGGAGTCTACAGAGCGAGCAGTACTTC
TRBV7-3	TRBJ1-2	.	.	CASSLAPLIGYTF	TGTGCCAGCAGCCTAGCCCCATTAATAGGCTACACCTTC
TRBV6-1	TRBJ1-2	.	.	CASSEGRFYNYGYTF	TGTGCCAGCAGTGAAGGTAGATTCTATAACTATGGCTACACCTTC
TRBV4-1	TRBJ1-2	.	.	CASSQDHRWSYTF	TGCGCCAGCAGCCAAGATCATCGGTGGAGCTACACCTTC
TRBV19	TRBJ2-1	once	.	CASNKGGASYNEQFF	TGTGCCAGTAATAAGGGGGGGGCCTCCTACAATGAGCAGTTCTTC
TRBV4-3	TRBJ1-2	.	.	CASSHKVGGFEGYTF	TGCGCCAGCAGCCATAAGGTTGGGGGTTTTGAGGGCTACACCTTC